What follows is one T cell receptor (beta chain) and its context. As yet, its antigen is unknown. This specimen comes from a study of T cell responses to AZD1222 COVID-19 vaccine. Study-wide points: CD4 TCRs associated with vaccination spanned spike, dominating at 160-218 and 743-854. Sampling captured repertoires only after the peak T cell response. Just a handful of AZD1222 recipients tested seropositive at baseline.

The repertoire was sequenced with immunoSEQ multiplex PCR; TCRdb's copy has only in-frame clones and lacks some. The sample includes 90,000 to 100,000 clones, around 84% of them seen just once. The V end was cut by 1 base, the J end by 5 bases, with 13 bases between. This CDR3 has 14 amino acids. CDR1 is SGHNT and CDR2 is YYREEE in the germline V gene (reference sequence). Researchers grouped second doses given at about 4 or about 12 weeks into one pool. Here the sequenced sample was peripheral blood, taken 28 days after the second AZD1222 dose. The chain recombines TRBV5-4 with TRBJ2-7, with a tentative D call TRBD2 (6 bases). The receptor comes from an adult who received the AZD1222 COVID-19 vaccine. Here the CDR3 DNA reads TGTGCCAGCAGCTTGCAAGGGACTTCAGACGAGCAGTACTTC. The encoded protein is CASSLQGTSDEQYF.